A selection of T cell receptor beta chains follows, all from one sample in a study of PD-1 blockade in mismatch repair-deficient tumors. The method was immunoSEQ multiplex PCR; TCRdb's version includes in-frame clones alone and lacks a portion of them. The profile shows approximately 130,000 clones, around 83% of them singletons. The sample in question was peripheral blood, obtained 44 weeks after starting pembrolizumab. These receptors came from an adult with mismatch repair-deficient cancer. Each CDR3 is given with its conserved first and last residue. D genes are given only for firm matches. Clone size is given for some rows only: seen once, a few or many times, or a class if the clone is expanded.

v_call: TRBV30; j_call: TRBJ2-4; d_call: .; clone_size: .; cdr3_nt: TGTGCCTGGAGTGTCTTTGTGGGAAAACTAACCAAAAACATTCAGTACTTC; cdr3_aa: CAWSVFVGKLTKNIQYF
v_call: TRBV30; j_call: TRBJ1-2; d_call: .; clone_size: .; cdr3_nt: TGTGCCACGGACGTTTGGGGCTACACCTTC; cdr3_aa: CATDVWGYTF
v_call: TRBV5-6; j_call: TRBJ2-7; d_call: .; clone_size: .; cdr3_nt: TGTGCCAGCAGCAATGGGGCGGGAAGGGAGCAGTACTTC; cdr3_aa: CASSNGAGREQYF
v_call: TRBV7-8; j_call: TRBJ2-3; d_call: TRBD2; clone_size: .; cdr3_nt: TGTGCCAGCAGCCGGACTAGCGGGATAACAGATACGCAGTATTTT; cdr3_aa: CASSRTSGITDTQYF
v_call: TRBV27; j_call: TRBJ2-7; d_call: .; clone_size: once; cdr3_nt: TGTGCCAGCGGCTATTACGAGCAGTACTTC; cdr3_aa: CASGYYEQYF
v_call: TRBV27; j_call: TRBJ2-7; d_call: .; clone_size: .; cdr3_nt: TGTGCCAGCAGTTTAGATCGTTACTACGAGCAGTACTTC; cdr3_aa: CASSLDRYYEQYF
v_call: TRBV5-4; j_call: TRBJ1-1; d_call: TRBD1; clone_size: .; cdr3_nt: TGTGCCAGCAGTCGACAGGGGGGTGGGAACACTGAAGCTTTCTTT; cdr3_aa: CASSRQGGGNTEAFF
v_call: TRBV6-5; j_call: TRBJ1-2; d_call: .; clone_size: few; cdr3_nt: TGTGCCAGCAGCTCGGTCGCCTATGGCTACACCTTC; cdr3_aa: CASSSVAYGYTF
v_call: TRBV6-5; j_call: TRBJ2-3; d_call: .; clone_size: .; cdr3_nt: TGTGCCAGCAGTTACGGGCTAGCAGAGTCCACAGATACGCAGTATTTT; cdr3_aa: CASSYGLAESTDTQYF
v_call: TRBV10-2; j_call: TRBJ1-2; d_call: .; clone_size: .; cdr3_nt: TGCGCCAGCAGGGACGGGACTAACTATGGCTACACCTTC; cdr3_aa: CASRDGTNYGYTF
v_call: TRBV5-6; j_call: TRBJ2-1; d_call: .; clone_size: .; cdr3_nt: TGTGCCAGCAGCTGGGAAGGCAGAGGTGGGGATGAGCAGTTCTTC; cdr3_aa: CASSWEGRGGDEQFF
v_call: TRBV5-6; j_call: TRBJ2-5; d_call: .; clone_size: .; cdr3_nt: TGTGCCAGCAGCTTGTTCGGAAACCAAGAGACCCAGTACTTC; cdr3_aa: CASSLFGNQETQYF
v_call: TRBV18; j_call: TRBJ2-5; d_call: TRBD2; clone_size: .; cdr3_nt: TGTGCCAGCTCTCGACTAGCGGGCGAGACCCAGTACTTC; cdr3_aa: CASSRLAGETQYF
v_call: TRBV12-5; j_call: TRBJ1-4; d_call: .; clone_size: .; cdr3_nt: TGTGCTAGTGGTTTGCCACCCTTGGGGGGCTCAACTAATGAAAAACTGTTTTTT; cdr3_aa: CASGLPPLGGSTNEKLFF
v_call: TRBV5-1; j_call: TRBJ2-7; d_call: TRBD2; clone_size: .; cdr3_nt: TGCGCCAGCAGCTTGACGGGACTAGCGGAGTGGGGACTCTACGAGCAGTACTTC; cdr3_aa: CASSLTGLAEWGLYEQYF
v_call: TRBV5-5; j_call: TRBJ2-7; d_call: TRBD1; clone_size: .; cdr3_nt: TGTGCCAGCAGCTTGTGGGGGGACAGGGGGTCCTACGAGCAGTACTTC; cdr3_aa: CASSLWGDRGSYEQYF
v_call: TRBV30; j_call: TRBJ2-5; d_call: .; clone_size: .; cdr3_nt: TGTGCCTGGAGTGTACCCTCCGGGACGGCCACAAAGACCCAGTACTTC; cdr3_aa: CAWSVPSGTATKTQYF
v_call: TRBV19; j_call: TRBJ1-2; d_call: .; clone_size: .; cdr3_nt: TGTGCCAGTAGTACCGGGACTACCTCTGGCTACACCTTC; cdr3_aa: CASSTGTTSGYTF
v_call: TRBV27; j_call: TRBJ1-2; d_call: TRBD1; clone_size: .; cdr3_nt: TGTGCCAGCAGTTTATCGAAGACAGGGACCTATGGCTACACCTTC; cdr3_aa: CASSLSKTGTYGYTF
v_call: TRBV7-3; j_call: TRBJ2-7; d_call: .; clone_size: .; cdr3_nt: TGTGCCAGCAGCTTAGGCCAAAACTACGAGCAGTACTTC; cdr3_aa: CASSLGQNYEQYF
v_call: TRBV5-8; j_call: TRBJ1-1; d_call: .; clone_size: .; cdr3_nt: TGTGCCAGCAGCTCACCGGACGCGAACACTGAAGCTTTCTTT; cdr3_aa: CASSSPDANTEAFF
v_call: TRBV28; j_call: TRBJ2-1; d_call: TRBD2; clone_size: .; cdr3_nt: TGTGCCAGCAGTTTCATATCTAGCGGGAGATCCTACAATGAGCAGTTCTTC; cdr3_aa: CASSFISSGRSYNEQFF
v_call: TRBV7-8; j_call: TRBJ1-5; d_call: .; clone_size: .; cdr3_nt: TGTGCCAGCAGCTTAGGTTTTGCAGGGAATAGCAATCAGCCCCAGCATTTT; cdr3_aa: CASSLGFAGNSNQPQHF